This T cell receptor beta chain was identified during a study of tumor and adjacent non-tumor tissue in lung cancer (dated by TCRdb to 2017 to 2018). At the level of the whole study: Patients with adenocarcinoma (approximately 11), squamous cell carcinoma (2) and small cell lung cancer (1) were included in the cohort. For each patient, one tumor sample and one normal lung sample were taken, giving approximately 30 paired specimens that underwent TCRbeta CDR3 sequencing. Ages among the approximately 15 patients ranged from roughly 30 to 76 years, there were roughly ten men and 5 women, and disease was at TNM stage I to III. In total, sequencing yielded 100 million to 150 million productive TCRbeta reads, which works out to an average of about 4 million reads per sample. The study compared bulk TCRbeta repertoires from lung tumor tissue and matched distant non-tumor lung tissue of roughly 14 lung cancer patients.

RNA was isolated from bulk unsorted tissue, and RNA quality was assessed with a NanoDrop ND-1000 and an Agilent 2100. For the normal lung samples, distant non-tumor tissue was collected more than 3 cm away from the tumor edge. Donors were newly diagnosed lung cancer patients admitted for thoracic surgery in China between August and November 2014, without prior chemotherapy. Patients who had received previous radiotherapy or chemotherapy, or who had another concurrent cancer, were excluded from the study. Pieces of surgical tissue measuring about 1-2 cm3 were kept in RNAlater solution and stored at -80 degrees C until use. Receptors were amplified or captured by multiplex PCR. Sequenced on an Illumina HiSeq 2500. TCRbeta libraries were built by three rounds of nested PCR using primers (Table S4), following protocols modified from ARM-PCR. PCR products of 200-500 bp were gel-excised and purified with the QIAquick gel extraction kit before sequencing. In the source study's methods: Trimmomatic was used to clean the reads, FLASH merged the cleaned reads into complete CDR3 sequences, and MiTCR assigned the sequences to V(D)J germline segments. VDJtools was used to compute clonal diversity as the inverse Simpson's index. A read counted as productive if the sequence was in-frame and lacked a premature stop codon. TCRdb handled the public reads itself, with Q25 trimming in fastp and clone calling in MiXCR, and kept productive beta chains. A single entry per CDR3 protein holds the most common genes and DNA from its merged rows. V and J calls and clone size were set by TCRdb, not the authors. This sample is represented by more than 85,000 distinct CDR3 sequences; about 64% of them were singletons. The ten biggest clones cover 15% to 20% of the sample.

As for this clonotype: No antigen is known for it. Base qualities are not at hand, and no much larger clone is one base apart.

What the authors observed across the whole study: The top 100 clones accounted for a significantly larger cumulative portion of the repertoire in normal lung than in tumor tissue. Neither the sequencing platform nor unique molecular identifiers are named or mentioned anywhere in the methods. Tumor tissue showed significantly greater TCR diversity (inverse Simpson) than normal lung tissue (about 410 vs 180, P = 0.0075, Mann-Whitney U test). Significantly higher TCR diversity was found in younger patients, and higher tumor TCR diversity was associated with shorter overall and disease-free survival. Only approximately 14 patients were included in the cohort, and the need for larger samples and more detailed clinical data was noted by the authors. Because peripheral blood was not sequenced, blood TCRbeta repertoires in the lung cancer patients of the study were not examined.

From cysteine to phenylalanine, the CDR3 is 14 amino acids long. Left in the record is the CDR3 DNA by itself, 42 bases read in frame from the first base. According to the germline V gene (reference sequence), CDR1 reads MNHNY and CDR2 reads SVGAGI. Here the chain combines TRBV6-6 and TRBJ1-2; possibly the D gene is TRBD1, per 6 matching bases. Sequences were obtained from distant non-tumor lung tissue. This clonotype was sampled from a man in his fifties or sixties with non-small cell lung cancer. The CDR3 is CVSSSDRLSYGYTF. The nucleotides read TGTGTTAGCAGTTCTGACAGGTTAAGCTATGGCTACACCTTC.